The clone carrying this T cell receptor (beta chain) has just a few counts. The antigen remains undetermined. The entry originates in a study of T-cell memory formation after mild COVID-19. Whole-study results and caveats: While clones contracting from day 15 to 85 were balanced between CD4 and CD8, later expanders leaned CD4+. Chiefly within CM and EM were the contracting CD4+ clones; CD8+ ones were within EMRA. Within pre-infection memory, some responding clones were found, suggesting cross-reactive memory joined.

The ends lost 3 bases at V and 5 bases at J; junction bases unmatched: 1. The CDR3 is 14 amino acids. 5'RACE with constant-segment primers built TCRalpha and TCRbeta cDNA libraries with UMIs. MiXCR was run by TCRdb on the 5' RACE reads, yielding one entry per CDR3 protein. Of hundreds of thousands of distinct CDR3 sequences in the sample, approximately 15% were seen once. Sequenced: PBMCs or a T cell subset sorted from them (not recorded which). This chain joins TRBV12-3 or TRBV12-4 and TRBJ2-3, with 11 bases identical to TRBD1. This receptor was taken from a man between 18 and 35 years old who had mild COVID-19 (a few samples of this study predate the infection). Cell type and time point are not known. The DNA for the CDR3 is TGTGCCAGCAGTTTTGGGACAGGGGGAGATACGCAGTATTTT. Translated: CASSFGTGGDTQYF.